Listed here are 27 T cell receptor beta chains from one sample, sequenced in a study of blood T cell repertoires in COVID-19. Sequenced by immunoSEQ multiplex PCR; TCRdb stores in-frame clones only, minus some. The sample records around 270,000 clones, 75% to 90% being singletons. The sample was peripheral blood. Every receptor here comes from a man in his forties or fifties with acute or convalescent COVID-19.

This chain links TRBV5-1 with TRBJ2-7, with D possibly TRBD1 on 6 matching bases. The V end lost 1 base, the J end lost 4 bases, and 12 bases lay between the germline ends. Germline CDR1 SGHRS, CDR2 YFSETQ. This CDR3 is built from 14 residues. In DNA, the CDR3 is TGCGCCAGCAGCTTGACAGGGAATCAATACGAGCAGTACTTC. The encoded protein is CASSLTGNQYEQYF.

DNA of the CDR3: TGTGCCAGCTGGGGGCCTTTCCCGGTGAACTATGGCTACACCTTC. The encoded protein is CASWGPFPVNYGYTF. V usage is TRBV6-5 and J usage is TRBJ1-2; TRBD1 is a possible D gene (6 bases). V lost 8 bases, J lost 2 bases, and 18 bases lay in between. Germline-derived CDR1 and CDR2 are MNHEY and SVGAGI. This CDR3 is built from 15 residues.

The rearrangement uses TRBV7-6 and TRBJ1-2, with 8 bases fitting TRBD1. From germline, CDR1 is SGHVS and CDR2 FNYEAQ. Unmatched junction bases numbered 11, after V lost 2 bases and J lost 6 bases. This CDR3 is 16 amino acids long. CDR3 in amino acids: CASSLTAGGRSDGYTF. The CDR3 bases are TGTGCCAGCAGCTTAACGGCAGGGGGCCGTTCCGATGGCTACACCTTC.

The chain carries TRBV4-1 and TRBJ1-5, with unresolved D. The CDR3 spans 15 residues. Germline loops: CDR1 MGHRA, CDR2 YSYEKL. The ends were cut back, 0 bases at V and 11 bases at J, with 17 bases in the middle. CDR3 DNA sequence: TGCGCCAGCAGCCAAGAAGGATCGTTTTGGGGAGCCCAGCATTTT. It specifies CASSQEGSFWGAQHF.

The CDR3 sequence: CASSVTQGSEQFF. The CDR3 nucleotides read TGTGCCAGCAGCGTCACACAGGGGAGTGAGCAGTTCTTC. The chain recombines TRBV9 with TRBJ2-1; 7 positions agree with TRBD1. Germline V gene lookup returns CDR1 SGDLS and CDR2 YYNGEE. CDR3 length: 13 amino acids. The V segment lost 2 bases and the J segment 9 bases; nucleotides outside the gene matches: 5.

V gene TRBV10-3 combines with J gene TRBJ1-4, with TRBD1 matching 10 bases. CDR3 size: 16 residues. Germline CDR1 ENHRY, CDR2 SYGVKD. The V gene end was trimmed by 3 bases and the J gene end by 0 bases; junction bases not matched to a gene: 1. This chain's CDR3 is CAISDGQGATNEKLFF. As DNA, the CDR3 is TGTGCCATCAGTGACGGACAGGGGGCAACTAATGAAAAACTGTTTTTT.

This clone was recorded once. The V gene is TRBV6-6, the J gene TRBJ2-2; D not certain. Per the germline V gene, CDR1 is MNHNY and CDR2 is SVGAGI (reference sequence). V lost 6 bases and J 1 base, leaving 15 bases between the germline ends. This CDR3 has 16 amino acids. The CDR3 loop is CASSARSPVNTGELFF. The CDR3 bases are TGTGCCAGCAGCGCTAGGTCCCCGGTGAACACCGGGGAGCTGTTTTTT.

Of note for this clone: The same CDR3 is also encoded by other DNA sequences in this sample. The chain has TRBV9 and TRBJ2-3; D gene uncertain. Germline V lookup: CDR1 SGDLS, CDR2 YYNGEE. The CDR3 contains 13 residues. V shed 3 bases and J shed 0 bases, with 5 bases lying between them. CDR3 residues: CASSGQSTDTQYF. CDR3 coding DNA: TGTGCCAGCAGCGGCCAGAGCACAGATACGCAGTATTTT. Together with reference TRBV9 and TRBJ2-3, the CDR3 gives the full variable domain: DSGVTQTPKHLITATGQRVTLRCSPRSGDLSVYWYQQSLDQGLQFLIQYYNGEERAKGNILERFSAQQFPDLHSELNLSSLELGDSALYFCASSGQSTDTQYFGPGTRLTVL.

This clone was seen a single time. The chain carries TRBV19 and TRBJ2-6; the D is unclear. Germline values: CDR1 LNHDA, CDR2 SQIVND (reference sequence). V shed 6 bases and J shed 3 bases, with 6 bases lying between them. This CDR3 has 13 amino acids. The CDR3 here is CASRSYGANVLTF. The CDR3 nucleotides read TGTGCCAGTAGATCGTATGGGGCCAACGTCCTGACTTTC.

The DNA for the CDR3 is TGTGCCAGCAGCGTAGAGGAGTACTATGGCTACACCTTC. Translation: CASSVEEYYGYTF. This rearrangement joins TRBV9 to TRBJ1-2, with D unresolved. Between the trimmed V and J ends, which lost 0 bases and 3 bases, there was a span of 6 bases. The CDR3 runs to 13 residues. Germline V gives CDR1 SGDLS, CDR2 YYNGEE.

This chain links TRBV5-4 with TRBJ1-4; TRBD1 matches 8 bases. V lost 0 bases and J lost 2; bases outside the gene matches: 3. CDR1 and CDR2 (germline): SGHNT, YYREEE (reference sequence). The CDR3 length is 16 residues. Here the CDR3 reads CASSLERTGTNEKLFF. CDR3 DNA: TGTGCCAGCAGCTTGGAAAGGACAGGGACTAATGAAAAACTGTTTTTT.

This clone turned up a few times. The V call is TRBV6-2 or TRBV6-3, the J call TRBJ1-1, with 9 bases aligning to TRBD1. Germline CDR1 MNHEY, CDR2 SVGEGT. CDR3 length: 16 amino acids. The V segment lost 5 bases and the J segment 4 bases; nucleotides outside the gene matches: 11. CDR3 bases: TGTGCCAGCAGTCCGGGACAGGGTGAAGTGGGCACTGAAGCTTTCTTT. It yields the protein CASSPGQGEVGTEAFF.

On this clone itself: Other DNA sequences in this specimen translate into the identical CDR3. CDR3 bases: TGTGCTAGTGGTTTGGGGACAGGCGAGCAGTACTTC. It is translated as CASGLGTGEQYF. The chain links TRBV12-5 to TRBJ2-7; 7 nucleotides align to TRBD1. The junction had 0 bases not matched to a gene; V was cut back by 1 base and J by 6 bases. The CDR3 consists of 12 residues. In germline, CDR1 is LGHNT, CDR2 FRNRAP.

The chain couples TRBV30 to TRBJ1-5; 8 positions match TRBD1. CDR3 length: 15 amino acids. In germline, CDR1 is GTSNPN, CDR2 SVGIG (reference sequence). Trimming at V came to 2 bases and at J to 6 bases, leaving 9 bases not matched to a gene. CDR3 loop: CAWSTTGEEGQPQHF. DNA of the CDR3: TGTGCCTGGAGTACGACAGGGGAGGAGGGTCAGCCCCAGCATTTT.

The CDR3 sequence is CASSIGGGVFDNEQFF. Written as DNA, the CDR3 is TGTGCCAGTAGTATAGGAGGGGGGGTATTCGACAATGAGCAGTTCTTC. The V and J genes are TRBV19 and TRBJ2-1, with TRBD2 as a possible D gene (7 bases). The germline V gene has CDR1 LNHDA and CDR2 SQIVND (reference sequence). This CDR3 region has 16 residues. Between the trimmed V and J ends, which lost 1 base and 5 bases, there was a span of 15 bases.

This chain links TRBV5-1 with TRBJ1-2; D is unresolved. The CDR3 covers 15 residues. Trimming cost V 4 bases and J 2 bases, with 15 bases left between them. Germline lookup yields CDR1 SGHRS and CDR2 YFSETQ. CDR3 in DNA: TGCGCCAGCAGCCTTGACATGGAATTCAACTATGGCTACACCTTC. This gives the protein CASSLDMEFNYGYTF.

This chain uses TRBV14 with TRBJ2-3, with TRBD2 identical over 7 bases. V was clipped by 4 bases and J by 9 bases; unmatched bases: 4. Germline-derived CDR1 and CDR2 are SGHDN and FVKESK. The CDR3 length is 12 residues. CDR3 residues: CASSPRGNTQYF. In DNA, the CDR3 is TGTGCCAGCAGCCCGCGGGGGAACACGCAGTATTTT.

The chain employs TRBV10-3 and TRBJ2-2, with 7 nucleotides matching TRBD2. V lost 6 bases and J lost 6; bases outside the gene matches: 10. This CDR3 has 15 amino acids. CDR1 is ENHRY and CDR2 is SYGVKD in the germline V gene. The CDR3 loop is CAISHGEGYAGELFF. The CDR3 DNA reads TGTGCCATCAGCCACGGGGAGGGGTACGCCGGGGAGCTGTTTTTT.

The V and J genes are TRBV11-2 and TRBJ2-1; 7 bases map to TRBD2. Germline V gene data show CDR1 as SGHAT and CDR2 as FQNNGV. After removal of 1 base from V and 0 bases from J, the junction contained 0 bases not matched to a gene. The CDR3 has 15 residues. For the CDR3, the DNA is TGTGCCAGCAGCTTAGCTAGCGGCTCCTACAATGAGCAGTTCTTC. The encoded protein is CASSLASGSYNEQFF.

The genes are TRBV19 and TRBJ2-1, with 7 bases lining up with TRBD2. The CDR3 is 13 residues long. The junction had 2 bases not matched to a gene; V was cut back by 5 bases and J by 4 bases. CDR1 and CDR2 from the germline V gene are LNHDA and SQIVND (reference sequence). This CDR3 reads CASSAGEYNEQFF. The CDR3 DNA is TGTGCCAGTAGTGCGGGGGAGTACAATGAGCAGTTCTTC.

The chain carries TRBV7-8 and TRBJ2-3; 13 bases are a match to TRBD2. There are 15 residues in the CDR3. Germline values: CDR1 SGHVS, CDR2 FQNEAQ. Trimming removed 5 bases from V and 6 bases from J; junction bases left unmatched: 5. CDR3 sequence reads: CASSILAGGDDTQYF. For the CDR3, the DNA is TGTGCCAGCAGCATACTAGCGGGGGGGGATGATACGCAGTATTTT. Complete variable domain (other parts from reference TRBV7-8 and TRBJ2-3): GAGVSQSPRYKVAKRGQDVALRCDPISGHVSLFWYQQALGQGPEFLTYFQNEAQLDKSGLPSDRFFAERPEGSVSTLKIQRTQQEDSAVYLCASSILAGGDDTQYFGPGTRLTVL.

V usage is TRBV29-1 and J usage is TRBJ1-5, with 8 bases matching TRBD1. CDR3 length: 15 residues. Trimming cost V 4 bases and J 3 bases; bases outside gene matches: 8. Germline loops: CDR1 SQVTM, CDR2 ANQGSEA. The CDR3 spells CSVVSSGGLNQPQHF. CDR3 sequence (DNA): TGCAGCGTTGTAAGTTCAGGGGGCCTCAATCAGCCCCAGCATTTT.

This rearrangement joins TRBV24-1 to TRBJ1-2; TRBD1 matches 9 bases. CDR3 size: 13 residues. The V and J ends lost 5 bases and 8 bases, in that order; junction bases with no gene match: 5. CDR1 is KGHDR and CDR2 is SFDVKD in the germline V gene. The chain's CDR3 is CATSGGQGQGYTF. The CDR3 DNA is TGTGCCACCAGTGGAGGACAGGGGCAAGGCTACACCTTC.

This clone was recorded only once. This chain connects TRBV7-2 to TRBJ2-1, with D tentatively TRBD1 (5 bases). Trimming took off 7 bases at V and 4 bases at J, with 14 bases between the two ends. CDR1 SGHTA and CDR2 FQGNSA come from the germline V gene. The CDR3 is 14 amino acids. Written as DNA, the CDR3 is TGTGCCAGCACCTCGGACACGACATACAATGAGCAGTTCTTC. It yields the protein CASTSDTTYNEQFF. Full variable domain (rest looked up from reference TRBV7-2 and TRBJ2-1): GAGVSQSPSNKVTEKGKDVELRCDPISGHTALYWYRQSLGQGLEFLIYFQGNSAPDKSGLPSDRFSAERTGGSVSTLTIQRTQQEDSAVYLCASTSDTTYNEQFFGPGTRLTVL.

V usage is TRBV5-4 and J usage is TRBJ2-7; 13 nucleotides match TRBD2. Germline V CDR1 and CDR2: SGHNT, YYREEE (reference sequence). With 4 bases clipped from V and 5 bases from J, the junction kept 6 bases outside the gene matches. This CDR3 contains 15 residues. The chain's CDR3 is CASSRKTSGGDEQYF. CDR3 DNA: TGTGCCAGCAGCCGAAAAACTAGCGGGGGGGACGAGCAGTACTTC.

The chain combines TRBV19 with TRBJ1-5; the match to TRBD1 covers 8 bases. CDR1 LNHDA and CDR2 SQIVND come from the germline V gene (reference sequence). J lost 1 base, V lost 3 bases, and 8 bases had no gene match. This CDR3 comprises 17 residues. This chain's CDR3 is CASSMGKTGASNQPQHF. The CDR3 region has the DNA TGTGCCAGTAGTATGGGGAAGACAGGGGCCAGCAATCAGCCCCAGCATTTT.

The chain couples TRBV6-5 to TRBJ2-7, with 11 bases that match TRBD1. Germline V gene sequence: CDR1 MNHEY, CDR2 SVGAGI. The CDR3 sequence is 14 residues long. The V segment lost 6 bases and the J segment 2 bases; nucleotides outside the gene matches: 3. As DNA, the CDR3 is TGTGCCAGCAGGGGGACAGGGGGGGCCTACGAGCAGTACTTC. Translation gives CASRGTGGAYEQYF.